Sequencing of this T cell receptor (beta chain) was carried out in a study of blood T cell repertoires in COVID-19. Overall study context: Donors in the United States, Italy and Spain gave samples during acute or convalescent COVID-19. Sources were T cells, B-cell-depleted T cells, or PBMCs; the material itself was cDNA or gDNA.

Source study methods: Reference gene primer amplification in the assay estimated nucleated cell counts. Generated by immunoSEQ multiplex PCR, the TCRdb table keeps only in-frame clones and is missing some. That table is the source of V, J and clone size, and D and trimming were worked out from the DNA. The sample lists some 160,000 clones; around four fifths were seen once. This clone occurred many times. The germline gives CDR1 MNHEY, CDR2 SVGAGI. The CDR3 consists of 16 residues. V was clipped by 0 bases and J by 2 bases; unmatched bases: 4. Sequencing was done on a sample of peripheral blood. The receptor was isolated from a man between 65 and 85 years old who had recovered from COVID-19. The chain couples TRBV6-5 to TRBJ2-3, with TRBD2 matching over 8 bases. CDR3 DNA sequence: TGTGCCAGCAGTTACTCGTTACTAGCGGACACAGATACGCAGTATTTT. This sequence encodes CASSYSLLADTDTQYF.